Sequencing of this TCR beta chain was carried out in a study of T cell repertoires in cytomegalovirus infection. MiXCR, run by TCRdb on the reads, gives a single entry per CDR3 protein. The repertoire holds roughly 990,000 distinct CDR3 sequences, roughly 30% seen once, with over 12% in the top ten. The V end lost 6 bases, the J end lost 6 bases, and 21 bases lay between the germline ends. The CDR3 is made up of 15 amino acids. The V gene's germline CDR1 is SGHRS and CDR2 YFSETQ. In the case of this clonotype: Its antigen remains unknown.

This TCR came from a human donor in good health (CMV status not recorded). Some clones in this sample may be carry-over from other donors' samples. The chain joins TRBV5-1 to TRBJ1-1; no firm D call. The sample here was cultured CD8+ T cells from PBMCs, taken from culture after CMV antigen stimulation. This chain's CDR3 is CASNHDVLEFPEAFF. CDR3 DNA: TGCGCCAGCAACCATGACGTTTTGGAATTCCCTGAAGCTTTCTTT. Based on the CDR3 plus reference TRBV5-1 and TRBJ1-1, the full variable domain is KAGVTQTPRYLIKTRGQQVTLSCSPISGHRSVSWYQQTPGQGLQFLFEYFSETQRNKGNFPGRFSGRQFSNSRSEMNVSTLELGDSALYLCASNHDVLEFPEAFFGQGTRLTVV.